This T cell receptor (beta chain) was sequenced in a study of blood T cell repertoires in COVID-19. Study in general: Nucleic acid was either cDNA or gDNA, and it came from T cells, B-cell-depleted T cells, or PBMCs.

Per the original data handling: Amplification from reference gene primers served as the basis for estimated nucleated cell counts. Sequencing was performed with immunoSEQ multiplex PCR; in TCRdb, only in-frame clones are kept and a portion is missing. That table furnishes V, J and clone size, whereas the DNA furnished D and trimming. The repertoire holds approximately 350,000 clones, with about 89% as singletons. CDR3 length: 14 amino acids. Per germline, CDR1 SEHNR and CDR2 FQNEAQ (reference sequence). The V end lost 5 bases, the J end lost 2 bases, and 13 bases lay between the germline ends. Material for sequencing was peripheral blood. The chain recombines TRBV7-9 with TRBJ2-7; D is possibly TRBD1 (5 bases). This TCR was recovered from a woman aged 50 to 60 with COVID-19, enrolled during active disease. This chain's CDR3 is CASSRDSSAYEQYF. CDR3 bases: TGTGCCAGCAGCCGAGACAGTTCCGCCTACGAGCAGTACTTC. Full variable domain (missing parts from reference TRBV7-9 and TRBJ2-7): DTGVSQNPRHKITKRGQNVTFRCDPISEHNRLYWYRQTLGQGPEFLTYFQNEAQLEKSRLLSDRFSAERPKGSFSTLEIQRTEQGDSAMYLCASSRDSSAYEQYFGPGTRLTVT.